This TCR beta chain was retrieved from a study of blood T cell repertoires in COVID-19. TCRdb's copy holds only in-frame clones and misses some; the assay was immunoSEQ multiplex PCR. The sample carries roughly 150,000 clones, around 90% recorded once. This CDR3 is 13 amino acids long. J gave up 6 bases and V 8 bases, and 8 bases lay outside the gene matches. In germline, CDR1 is KGHDR, CDR2 SFDVKD. Participant ages covered about 18 to 89 years across 24 US areas. Membership in each cohort depended on participant-reported clinical history. A COVID-19 case was met by exposed participants within 2 weeks before study entry.

The chain carries TRBV24-1 and TRBJ1-2; 7 bases are a match to TRBD1. The sample comprised PBMCs or T cells enriched from blood (not recorded which). This TCR came from a woman aged 40 to 55 who had been exposed to COVID-19. The CDR3 DNA is TGTGCCACCATCGATGACAGGGAGAATGGCTACACCTTC. Translating gives CATIDDRENGYTF.